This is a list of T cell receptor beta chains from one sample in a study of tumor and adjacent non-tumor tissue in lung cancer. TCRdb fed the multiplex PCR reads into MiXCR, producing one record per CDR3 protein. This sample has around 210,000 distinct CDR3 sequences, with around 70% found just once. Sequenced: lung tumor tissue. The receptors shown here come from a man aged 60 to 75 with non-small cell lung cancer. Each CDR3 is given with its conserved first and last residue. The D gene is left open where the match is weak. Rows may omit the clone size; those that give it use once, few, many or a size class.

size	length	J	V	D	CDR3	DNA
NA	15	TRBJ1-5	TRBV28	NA	CASSPPGSRDQPQHF	TGTGCCAGCAGCCCTCCGGGATCCCGAGACCAGCCCCAGCATTTT
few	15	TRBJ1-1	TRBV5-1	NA	CASSIAGVVGTEAFF	TGCGCCAGCAGCATAGCAGGGGTGGTAGGCACTGAAGCTTTCTTT
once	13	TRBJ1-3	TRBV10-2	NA	CASRQDGGNTIYF	TGCGCCAGCAGACAGGACGGTGGAAACACCATATATTTT
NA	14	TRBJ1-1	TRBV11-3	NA	CASSLHGRHTEAFF	TGTGCCAGCAGCTTGCACGGACGGCATACTGAAGCTTTCTTT
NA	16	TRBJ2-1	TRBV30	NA	CAWCEGTWGAFDEQFF	TGTGCCTGGTGTGAGGGAACATGGGGCGCGTTCGATGAGCAGTTTTTC
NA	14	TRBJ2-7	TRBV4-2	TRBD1	CTSSQGQGAYEQYF	TGCACTAGCAGCCAAGGACAGGGAGCCTACGAGCAGTACTTC
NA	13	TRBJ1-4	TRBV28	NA	CASLPPSTEKLFF	TGTGCCAGCTTGCCCCCGAGTACCGAAAAACTGTTTTTT
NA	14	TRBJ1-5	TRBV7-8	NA	CASSSTASNQPQHF	TGTGCCAGCAGCTCGACAGCGAGCAATCAGCCCCAGCATTTT
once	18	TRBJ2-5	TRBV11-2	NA	CASSLGSLVGGRQETQHF	TGTGCCAGCAGCTTAGGAAGCCTAGTGGGGGGCCGACAAGAGACCCAGCACTTC
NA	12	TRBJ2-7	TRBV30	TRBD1	CAWGTGGYEQYF	TGTGCCTGGGGGACAGGGGGCTACGAGCAGTACTTC
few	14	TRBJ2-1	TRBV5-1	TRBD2	CASSLTSGRNEQFF	TGCGCCAGCAGCTTGACTAGCGGGAGGAATGAGCAGTTCTTC
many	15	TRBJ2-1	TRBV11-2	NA	CASSWAESSYNEQFF	TGTGCCAGCAGCTGGGCAGAGAGCTCCTACAATGAGCAGTTCTTC
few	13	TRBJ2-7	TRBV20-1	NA	CSARGVLDYEQYF	TGCAGTGCTAGGGGTGTACTTGACTACGAGCAGTACTTC
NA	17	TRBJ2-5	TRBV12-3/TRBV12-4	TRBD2	CASSLGLEREEQETRYF	TGTGCCAGCAGTTTGGGACTGGAGCGGGAGGAGCAAGAGACCCGGTACTTC
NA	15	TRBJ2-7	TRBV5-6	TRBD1	CASTPTDRAAYEQYF	TGTGCCAGCACCCCTACGGACAGGGCCGCCTACGAGCAGTACTTC
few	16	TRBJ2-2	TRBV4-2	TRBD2	CASSQEGREPTGELFF	TGTGCCAGCAGCCAAGAAGGGAGGGAGCCCACCGGGGAGCTGTTTTTT
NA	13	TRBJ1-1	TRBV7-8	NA	CASRLQANTEAFF	TGTGCCAGCAGATTGCAAGCGAACACTGAAGCTTTCTTT
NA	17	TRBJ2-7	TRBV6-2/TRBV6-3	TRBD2	CASSYSLAETVSYEQYF	TGTGCCAGCAGTTACTCACTAGCGGAGACCGTCTCCTACGAGCAGTACTTC
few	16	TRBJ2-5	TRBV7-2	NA	CASSLTGAATQETQYF	TGTGCCAGCAGCTTAACGGGGGCCGCTACTCAAGAGACCCAGTACTTC
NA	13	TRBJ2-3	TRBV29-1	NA	CSVLGHSTDTQYF	TGCAGCGTTCTGGGACATTCCACAGATACGCAGTATTTT
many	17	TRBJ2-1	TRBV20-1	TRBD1	CSARDRRGGSNYNEQFF	TGCAGTGCTAGAGATCGGAGAGGGGGCTCTAATTACAATGAGCAGTTCTTC
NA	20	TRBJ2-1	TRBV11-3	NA	CASNLDLQASSMSSYNEQFF	TGTGCCAGCAACTTAGATCTCCAAGCGTCCTCGATGAGCTCCTACAATGAGCAGTTCTTC
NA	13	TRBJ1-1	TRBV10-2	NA	CASGDGQNTEALF	TGCGCCAGCGGTGATGGGCAGAACACTGAAGCTTTGTTT
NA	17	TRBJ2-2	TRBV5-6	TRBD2	CVSSYPWTSTNTGELFF	TGTGTCAGCAGCTACCCCTGGACTAGCACGAACACCGGGGAGCTGTTTTTT
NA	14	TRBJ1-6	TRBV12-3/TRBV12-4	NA	CASNLRQGVSPLHF	TGTGCCAGCAATTTAAGGCAGGGAGTTTCACCCCTCCACTTT
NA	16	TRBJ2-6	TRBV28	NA	CASSPNLGLGANVLTF	TGTGCCAGCAGCCCTAATTTGGGTCTTGGGGCCAACGTCCTGACTTTC
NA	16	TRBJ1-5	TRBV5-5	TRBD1	CASSLVSQGANQPHHF	TGTGCCAGCAGCTTGGTCTCGCAGGGGGCCAATCAGCCCCACCATTTT
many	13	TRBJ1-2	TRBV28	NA	CASRLTGPYGYTF	TGTGCCAGCAGGCTTACAGGACCCTATGGCTACACCTTC
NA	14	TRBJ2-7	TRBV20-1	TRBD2	CSARESSGFNEQYF	TGCAGTGCTAGAGAGTCTAGCGGGTTTAACGAGCAGTACTTC
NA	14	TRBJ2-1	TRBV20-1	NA	CSHNRALNYNEQFF	TGTAGCCACAACAGGGCCCTGAACTACAATGAGCAGTTCTTC
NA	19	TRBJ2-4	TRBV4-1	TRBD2	CASCPGVASGSYAKNIQYF	TGCGCCAGCTGCCCTGGCGTGGCTAGCGGGAGTTACGCCAAAAACATTCAGTACTTC
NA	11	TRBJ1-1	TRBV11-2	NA	CTSRSYTEAFF	TGTACCAGCCGCTCGTACACTGAAGCTTTCTTT
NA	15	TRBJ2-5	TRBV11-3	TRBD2	CASIFGEGRQGTQYF	TGTGCCAGCATCTTCGGGGAGGGGAGGCAAGGGACCCAGTACTTC
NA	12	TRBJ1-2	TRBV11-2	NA	CASSFSGYGYTF	TGTGCCAGCAGCTTTTCTGGGTACGGCTACACCTTC
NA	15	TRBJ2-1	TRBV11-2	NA	CASSLGISGYNEQSF	TGTGCCAGCAGCCTCGGGATTAGCGGCTACAATGAGCAGTCCTTC
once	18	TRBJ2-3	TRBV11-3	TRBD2	CASNPGTIAGWPADTQYF	TGTGCCAGCAACCCCGGGACAATAGCGGGGTGGCCCGCAGATACGCAGTATTTT